This TCR beta chain was documented in a study of cytomegalovirus exposure and HLA in healthy donors. Study information: When 398 donors were genotyped, more than 70% of them were found to fall in the Caucasian-associated ancestry cluster.

The germline gives CDR1 MNHEY, CDR2 SMNVEV (reference sequence). This CDR3 comprises 15 residues. Trimming took 5 bases from V and 9 from J, leaving 17 bases between them. This clone appeared once. The PCR employed 60 Vbeta primers together with 13 Jbeta primers. The repertoire was sequenced with immunoSEQ multiplex PCR; TCRdb's copy has only in-frame clones and lacks some. The sample contains 200,000 to 250,000 clones, 82% of which appear only once. This receptor was obtained from a woman between 40 and 55 years old in good health and CMV-seronegative. Sequenced material: PBMCs. V gene TRBV27 combines with J gene TRBJ1-6, with D uncertain. The CDR3 here is CASSRSTGDSSPLHF. DNA for the CDR3: TGTGCCAGCAGTCGGTCGACCGGAGATTCTTCACCCCTCCACTTT.